This TCR beta chain was profiled in a study of response to subunit inactivated influenza vaccine. Study-level findings and limits: Researchers suggested that each seasonal influenza vaccination recruits few new T cells.

This clonotype appeared a single time. Its specificity is unknown. Each CDR3 protein gets one entry after TCRdb re-called the RT-PCR reads with MiXCR. Among fewer than 550,000 distinct CDR3 sequences, about 25% were seen once, and the ten largest hold less than 2.5%. The CDR3 has 11 amino acids. V was clipped by 4 bases and J by 7 bases, with 7 bases between them. The TCR originated in a man in his fifties or sixties who received an inactivated influenza vaccine. The rearrangement links TRBV23-1 to TRBJ1-1; a weak D match, TRBD1 (6 bases). TRBV23-1 is assigned to the ORF class and has an uncertain function. The specimen comprised CD4+ T cells sorted from PBMCs, sampled 5 days after vaccination. The DNA of the CDR3 is TGCGCCAGCAGTCGGACAGTTGAAGCTTTCTTT. Amino acids: CASSRTVEAFF.